This passage covers 21 T cell receptor beta chains from one sample sequenced in a study of metastatic and nonmetastatic thyroid tumors. With MiXCR, TCRdb called clones anew from the PCR reads. The repertoire holds tens of thousands of clones, with 20% to 25% as singletons. Among the patients, none had received any treatment before thyroid surgery. Material for sequencing was tumor tissue. These receptors were collected from a female donor with papillary thyroid cancer or a benign thyroid nodule (not recorded which). Some clones in this sample may be carry-over from other donors' samples.

This clone was observed many times. The gene calls are TRBV6-1 and TRBJ2-1; TRBD2 agrees at 9 bases. This CDR3 is 14 amino acids long. Trimming took 5 bases from V and 6 from J; bases not matched to a gene: 5. Germline V gives CDR1 MNHNS, CDR2 SASEGT. The CDR3 loop is CASSRAGGVNEQFF. The CDR3 nucleotides are TGTGCCAGCAGTCGGGCGGGAGGGGTCAATGAGCAGTTCTTC.

This clone was counted ten times or more. Other nucleotide sequences from this sample produce the same CDR3. The V gene is TRBV3-1, the J gene TRBJ2-5; the D gene is possibly TRBD1 (7 bases). Germline V lookup: CDR1 LGHDT, CDR2 YNNKEL (reference sequence). This CDR3 comprises 16 residues. The V gene lost 5 bases and the J gene lost 2 bases, with 18 bases spanning the gap. The CDR3 reads CASSYSTGRRQETQYF. The CDR3 nucleotides read TGTGCCAGCAGCTACTCGACAGGGAGGAGGCAAGAGACCCAGTACTTC.

The chain combines TRBV20-1 with TRBJ2-1, with D unclear. Between the trimmed V and J ends, which lost 0 bases and 6 bases, there was a span of 15 bases. CDR3 length: 15 amino acids. Germline V gene lookup returns CDR1 DFQATT and CDR2 SNEGSKA (reference sequence). CDR3: CSARDLGTNTNEQFF. CDR3 DNA sequence: TGCAGTGCTAGAGATTTGGGAACTAATACCAATGAGCAGTTCTTC.

At least ten counts were recorded for this clone. Germline is not matched at one junction end, which may reflect a read error. The chain links TRBV11-2 to TRBJ2-7; D ambiguous. Germline V CDR1 and CDR2: SGHAT, FQNNGV. The CDR3 consists of 15 residues. This chain's CDR3 is CASSLDYASSHEQYF. Written as DNA, the CDR3 is TGTGCCAGCAGCTTAGATTATGCGTCCTCCCACGAGCAGTACTTC. Using reference TRBV11-2 and TRBJ2-7 for the parts outside the CDR3, the full variable domain is EAGVAQSPRYKIIEKRQSVAFWCNPISGHATLYWYQQILGQGPKLLIQFQNNGVVDDSQLPKDRFSAERLKGVDSTLKIQPAKLEDSAVYLCASSLDYASSHEQYFGPGTRLTVT.

This clone has a count of ten or more. The chain employs TRBV5-4 and TRBJ2-1; 8 bases match TRBD2. The CDR3 length is 13 residues. J gave up 10 bases and V 5 bases, and 8 bases lay outside the gene matches. Germline lookup yields CDR1 SGHNT and CDR2 YYREEE (reference sequence). CDR3 DNA: TGTGCCAGCAGACCGACTAGCGACAGGGAGCAGTTCTTC. This sequence encodes CASRPTSDREQFF.

This clone appeared many times. The chain uses TRBV30 and TRBJ1-1, with a weak D call TRBD1 (5 bases). Germline V gives CDR1 GTSNPN, CDR2 SVGIG (reference sequence). The V and J ends lost 3 bases and 6 bases respectively, with 23 bases between them. The CDR3 runs to 16 residues. The CDR3 spells CAWRARRGEVNPEAFF. In DNA, the CDR3 is TGTGCCTGGAGGGCTAGGCGGGGGGAAGTTAACCCTGAAGCTTTCTTT.

The rearrangement links TRBV5-1 to TRBJ1-4, with no clear D. CDR3 length: 16 amino acids. The germline V gene has CDR1 SGHRS and CDR2 YFSETQ. The germline V and J ends were trimmed by 0 bases and 3 bases, with 12 bases remaining between them. DNA for the CDR3: TGCGCCAGCAGCTTGGAGGCGAGGACGGCTAATGAAAAACTGTTTTTT. Its translation is CASSLEARTANEKLFF.

This clone was detected ten times or more. V usage is TRBV27 and J usage is TRBJ2-7, with 9 nucleotides matching TRBD1. Germline V gene data show CDR1 as MNHEY and CDR2 as SMNVEV (reference sequence). The CDR3 length is 15 residues. J gave up 5 bases and V 5 bases, and 10 bases lay outside the gene matches. DNA for the CDR3: TGTGCCAGCAGTAAAGATCGACAGGGGGGCAACGAGCAGTACTTC. Translation gives CASSKDRQGGNEQYF.

In this sample, this clone turned up a few times. The chain carries TRBV20-1 and TRBJ1-1; possible D gene TRBD1, 5 bases. Germline V gene data show CDR1 as DFQATT and CDR2 as SNEGSKA (reference sequence). Trimming cost V 0 bases and J 8 bases, with 19 bases left between them. The CDR3 runs 15 residues. The CDR3 spells CSAREFEQQGSEAFF. The CDR3 DNA reads as TGCAGTGCTAGAGAATTTGAGCAGCAGGGCTCAGAAGCTTTCTTT.

Concerning this clone itself: A much bigger clone sits one base away, suggesting this may be a read error. Other DNA sequences in this sample translate to the same CDR3. This chain connects TRBV28 to TRBJ1-1; 8 bases fit TRBD1. Germline V gene sequence: CDR1 MDHEN, CDR2 SYDVKM. The J segment lost 3 bases and the V segment lost 6 bases, leaving 9 bases of the junction unmatched. The CDR3 consists of 15 residues. This CDR3 reads CASRTGAALHTEAFF. DNA of the CDR3: TGTGCCAGCAGGACAGGGGCCGCATTGCACACTGAAGCTTTCTTT.

In this sample, this clone turned up many times. The chain carries TRBV2 and TRBJ2-2; D is possibly TRBD1 (6 bases). V was trimmed by 11 bases and J by 1 base, leaving 11 bases between them. The CDR3 has 13 amino acids. CDR1 and CDR2 from the germline V gene are SNHLY and FYNNEI. CDR3 sequence (DNA): TGTGCCGGCCAGACAGGGAACACCGGGGAGCTGTTTTTT. The encoded protein is CAGQTGNTGELFF.

The chain has TRBV5-1 and TRBJ2-3; 11 bases align to TRBD2. V lost 4 bases, J lost 0 bases, and 4 bases stayed unmatched. The CDR3 covers 16 residues. The germline CDR1 and CDR2 sequences are SGHRS and YFSETQ. In DNA, the CDR3 is TGCGCCAGCAGCGGTATAGCGGGAGGGAGCACAGATACGCAGTATTTT. It specifies CASSGIAGGSTDTQYF.

This chain joins TRBV5-1 and TRBJ2-7; the D gene is possibly TRBD1 (6 bases). There are 14 residues in the CDR3. From germline, CDR1 is SGHRS and CDR2 YFSETQ. Trimming pared 4 bases from V and 5 bases from J, leaving 16 bases between. In nucleotides, the CDR3 is TGCGCCAGCAGCCCATACAGGGCATCGGACGAGCAGTACTTC. Translating it yields CASSPYRASDEQYF.

This clone occurred many times. The rearrangement uses TRBV11-2 and TRBJ1-1; a weak D match, TRBD1 (6 bases). Per the germline V gene, CDR1 is SGHAT and CDR2 is FQNNGV. V was trimmed by 3 bases and J by 5 bases, leaving 13 bases between them. This CDR3 is 14 amino acids long. Here the CDR3 reads CASSFLGGGTEAFF. The CDR3, as DNA: TGTGCCAGCAGCTTCTTGGGGGGCGGAACTGAAGCTTTCTTT.

The V and J genes are TRBV12-3 or TRBV12-4 and TRBJ2-7; 11 bases are a match to TRBD2. CDR3 size: 16 residues. V lost 2 bases and J lost 1; bases outside the gene matches: 4. The CDR3 reads CASSLMLAGGSYEQYF. CDR3 sequence (DNA): TGTGCCAGCAGTTTAATGCTAGCGGGGGGATCCTACGAGCAGTACTTC.

This clone was counted ten times or more. V usage is TRBV5-1 and J usage is TRBJ2-5; D gene unclear. Between the trimmed V and J ends, which lost 2 bases and 5 bases, there was a span of 10 bases. Germline V gene data show CDR1 as SGHRS and CDR2 as YFSETQ. The CDR3 is 13 amino acids. In nucleotides, the CDR3 is TGCGCCAGCAGCTTTTCTTTCGGGGAGACCCAGTACTTC. It encodes CASSFSFGETQYF.

This sequence joins TRBV10-1 and TRBJ2-1; D is unresolved. Trimming left V 0 bases short and J 3 bases short, with 9 bases between. The CDR3 loop spans 15 amino acids. Per germline, CDR1 WNHNN and CDR2 SYGVQD (reference sequence). The CDR3 DNA reads as TGCGCCAGCAGTGAGTCTGGCGGAAACTACAATGAGCAGTTCTTC. Protein: CASSESGGNYNEQFF.

A few counts support this clone. The V gene is TRBV10-3, the J gene TRBJ2-5, with D perhaps TRBD1 (6 bases). Germline lookup yields CDR1 ENHRY and CDR2 SYGVKD. Trimming left V 4 bases short and J 5 bases short, with 14 bases between. This CDR3 comprises 14 residues. This CDR3 is CAISAGQPEETQYF. In DNA, the CDR3 is TGTGCCATCAGTGCCGGACAGCCGGAGGAGACCCAGTACTTC.

This clone was observed at least ten times. V gene TRBV6-1 combines with J gene TRBJ1-4; 9 positions match TRBD1. This CDR3 contains 15 residues. CDR1 is MNHNS and CDR2 is SASEGT in the germline V gene. V trimming: 0 bases; J trimming: 7 bases; junction bases outside the gene matches: 3. The CDR3 reads CASSEATGGVEKLFF. The DNA of the CDR3 is TGTGCCAGCAGTGAAGCGACAGGGGGAGTTGAAAAACTGTTTTTT.

This clone was recorded at least ten times. The chain uses TRBV12-3 or TRBV12-4 and TRBJ2-2; 10 bases align to TRBD1. J lost 4 bases, V lost 6 bases, and 5 bases had no gene match. The CDR3 covers 15 residues. CDR3 in DNA: TGTGCCAGCAGGCAGACAGGGGGCACCACCGGGGAGCTGTTTTTT. As protein: CASRQTGGTTGELFF.

A remark on this clone: This may arise from a read error, as a much more abundant clone is one base away. Within the sample, other DNA sequences also encode this same CDR3. The chain links TRBV11-1 to TRBJ2-3; possible D gene TRBD2, 6 bases. There are 17 residues in the CDR3. Germline CDR1 is SGHAT and CDR2 is FQDESV (reference sequence). V dropped 0 bases and J dropped 2 bases, with 15 bases sitting between them. In DNA form, the CDR3 reads TGTGCCAGCAGCTTAGCGGCGCTCGCGGGGTACACAGATACGCAGTATTTT. Translating gives CASSLAALAGYTDTQYF.